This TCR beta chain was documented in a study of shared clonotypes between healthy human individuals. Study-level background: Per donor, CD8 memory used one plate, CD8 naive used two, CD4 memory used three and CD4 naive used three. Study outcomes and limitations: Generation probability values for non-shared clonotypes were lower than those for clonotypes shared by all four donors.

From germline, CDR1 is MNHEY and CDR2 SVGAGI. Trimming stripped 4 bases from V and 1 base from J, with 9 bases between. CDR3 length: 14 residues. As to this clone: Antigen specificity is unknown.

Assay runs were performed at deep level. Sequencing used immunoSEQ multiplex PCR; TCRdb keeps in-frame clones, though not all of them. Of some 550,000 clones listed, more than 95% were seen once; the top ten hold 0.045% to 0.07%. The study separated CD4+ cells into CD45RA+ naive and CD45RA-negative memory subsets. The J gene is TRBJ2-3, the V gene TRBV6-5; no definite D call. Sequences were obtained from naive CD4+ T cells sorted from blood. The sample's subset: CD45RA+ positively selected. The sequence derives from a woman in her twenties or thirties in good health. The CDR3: CASSSGHGTDTQYF. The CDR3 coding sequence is TGTGCCAGCAGTTCGGGCCACGGCACAGATACGCAGTATTTT.